These T cell receptor beta chains were read from a single sample in a study of identical twins. Via MiXCR, TCRdb re-called the 5' RACE reads, giving one row per CDR3 protein. The sample shows some 900,000 distinct CDR3 sequences, 9% to 15% of them seen only once. Another study also made use of these data, one on yellow fever vaccine responses in identical twins.

The sequencing sample was made of PBMCs. The receptor set was obtained from a woman between 18 and 30 years old in good health. Both conserved end residues are part of each CDR3. The D gene is left open where the match is weak. The listing skips clone size in some rows; elsewhere it reads once, few, many or a size class.

j_gene | abundance | v_gene | d_gene | CDR3aa | CDR3nt
TRBJ1-5 | - | TRBV6-5 | TRBD1 | CASSLYSDRGVRHF | TGTGCCAGCAGTTTATATTCTGACAGGGGGGTCCGTCATTTT
TRBJ1-2 | few | TRBV28 | - | CASSFSPEDLYGYTF | TGTGCCAGCAGTTTTAGCCCGGAGGATCTCTATGGCTACACCTTC
TRBJ1-3 | few | TRBV5-6 | - | CASSLGGYSGNTIYF | TGTGCCAGCAGCTTGGGCGGCTACTCTGGAAACACCATATATTTT
TRBJ2-3 | - | TRBV5-8 | TRBD2 | CASSLDGGGDTQYF | TGTGCCAGCAGCTTGGACGGGGGGGGAGATACGCAGTATTTT
TRBJ1-5 | - | TRBV5-1 | TRBD1 | CASSAEPGQRQPQHF | TGCGCCAGCAGCGCGGAACCGGGACAGCGACAGCCCCAGCATTTT
TRBJ2-3 | - | TRBV7-9 | TRBD2 | CASSLSAGGDTDTQYF | TGTGCCAGCAGCTTAAGTGCGGGAGGGGACACAGATACGCAGTATTTT
TRBJ2-7 | - | TRBV5-1 | TRBD1 | CASRRDRGNYEQYF | TGCGCCAGTCGACGAGACAGGGGGAACTACGAGCAGTACTTC
TRBJ2-6 | - | TRBV20-1 | - | CSATRQDSGANVLTF | TGCAGTGCGACTAGACAGGACTCTGGGGCCAACGTCCTGACTTTC
TRBJ1-6 | - | TRBV20-1 | - | CSAREGHHNSPLHF | TGCAGTGCTAGAGAAGGACACCATAATTCACCCCTCCACTTT
TRBJ2-2 | - | TRBV12-3/TRBV12-4 | TRBD2 | CASSSLAGGPSTGELFF | TGTGCCAGCAGTTCGCTAGCGGGAGGGCCAAGCACCGGGGAGCTGTTTTTT
TRBJ2-5 | few | TRBV27 | TRBD2 | CASSRPRVAGTQETQYF | TGTGCCAGCAGTCGTCCCCGGGTAGCGGGGACACAAGAGACCCAGTACTTC
TRBJ2-1 | few | TRBV7-9 | - | CASSSLKSYNEQFF | TGTGCCAGCAGCTCCCTAAAGTCCTACAATGAGCAGTTCTTC
TRBJ2-3 | many | TRBV20-1 | TRBD2 | CSAQRGDRRVDTQYF | TGCAGTGCTCAGCGGGGGGACCGCCGGGTGGATACGCAGTATTTT
TRBJ2-4 | - | TRBV24-1 | - | CATSDSDMGIQYF | TGTGCCACCAGTGATTCGGACATGGGCATTCAGTACTTC
TRBJ1-2 | few | TRBV25-1 | TRBD1 | CASSRTGMDGYTF | TGTGCCAGCAGCCGGACAGGGATGGATGGCTACACCTTC
TRBJ1-2 | many | TRBV12-3/TRBV12-4 | TRBD1 | CASSLTGHYGYTF | TGTGCCAGCAGTTTGACAGGGCACTATGGCTACACCTTC
TRBJ1-2 | few | TRBV6-1 | - | CASSEFEGYTF | TGTGCCAGCAGTGAATTTGAGGGCTACACCTTC
TRBJ2-3 | many | TRBV12-3/TRBV12-4 | - | CASRLTGTSSTDTQYF | TGTGCCAGCAGATTGACCGGGACTTCCAGCACAGATACGCAGTATTTT
TRBJ1-1 | - | TRBV6-6 | TRBD1 | CASTQGAGTEAFF | TGTGCCAGCACACAGGGGGCAGGTACTGAAGCTTTCTTT
TRBJ2-3 | few | TRBV7-3 | - | CASSSGDLVTDTQYF | TGTGCCAGCAGCTCAGGGGACCTGGTTACAGATACGCAGTATTTT
TRBJ2-5 | - | TRBV12-3/TRBV12-4 | - | CASRDSSETQYF | TGTGCCAGCAGGGACTCTTCGGAGACCCAGTACTTC
TRBJ2-7 | few | TRBV7-9 | - | CASSLDWLDEQYF | TGTGCCAGCAGCTTAGATTGGCTAGACGAGCAGTACTTC
TRBJ1-1 | - | TRBV13 | - | CASSLVRWNTEAFF | TGTGCCAGCAGCTTAGTGAGGTGGAACACTGAAGCTTTCTTT
TRBJ1-2 | many | TRBV12-3/TRBV12-4 | - | CASSFPGDYGYTF | TGTGCCAGCAGTTTCCCGGGGGACTATGGCTACACCTTC
TRBJ2-5 | few | TRBV5-1 | TRBD2 | CASSKERGVETQYF | TGCGCCAGCAGCAAAGAGCGGGGGGTAGAGACCCAGTACTTC
TRBJ2-2 | few | TRBV5-1 | TRBD2 | CASSRIPSGGNTGELFF | TGCGCCAGCAGCCGCATTCCTAGCGGGGGGAACACCGGGGAGCTGTTTTTT
TRBJ1-1 | few | TRBV20-1 | - | CSGGGSMNTEAFF | TGCAGTGGCGGGGGCAGCATGAACACTGAAGCTTTCTTT
TRBJ2-3 | - | TRBV20-1 | - | CSPGLVVGTDTQYF | TGCAGCCCAGGGTTAGTAGTGGGCACAGATACGCAGTATTTT
TRBJ2-7 | - | TRBV12-3/TRBV12-4 | - | CASSFRPLRAAYEQYF | TGTGCCAGCAGTTTTCGCCCCCTGCGGGCAGCCTACGAGCAGTACTTC
TRBJ1-1 | many | TRBV6-5 | TRBD1 | CASSYSTGAGTEAFF | TGTGCCAGCAGTTACTCGACAGGGGCGGGCACTGAAGCTTTCTTT